The source of this T cell receptor (beta chain) is a study of blood T cell repertoires in COVID-19. Profiling relied on immunoSEQ multiplex PCR, and the TCRdb table lists in-frame clones only, not all of them. The sample has around 150,000 clones; approximately 80% are singletons. Per germline, CDR1 LGHDT and CDR2 YNNKEL (reference sequence). This CDR3 spans 15 amino acids. With 1 base removed from V and 3 bases from J, the gap between germline ends came to 12 bases. This chain connects TRBV3-1 (or the pseudogene TRBV3-2) to TRBJ1-1, with D possibly being TRBD1 (5 bases). The sample was peripheral blood. This TCR came from a woman between 50 and 59 years old with acute or convalescent COVID-19. The CDR3 DNA reads as TGTGCCAGCAGCCAAGTCTACAGGTTGTACACTGAAGCTTTCTTT. Translated: CASSQVYRLYTEAFF.